Presented here are 29 T cell receptor beta chains from one specimen sequenced in a study of human versus mouse CDR3 diversity and MHC coevolution. Produced via immunoSEQ multiplex PCR; TCRdb's table is partial and in-frame only. The sample holds some 80,000 clones; 80% to 95% are singletons and the top ten take 0.15%. Material for sequencing was naive CD4+ T cells from blood. As to subset: CD45RO-negative CD62L-positive naive CD4 T cells. Source of these receptors: a person aged 30 to 69 in good health.

The chain has TRBV11-2 and TRBJ2-4; D is perhaps TRBD1 (6 bases). Deletions cut 0 bases from V and 6 bases from J, with 18 bases between. Per germline, CDR1 SGHAT and CDR2 FQNNGV. This CDR3 region has 17 residues. CDR3 region: CASSLEPQGRIRNIQYF. The CDR3 DNA follows: TGTGCCAGCAGCTTAGAACCCCAGGGGCGAATTCGAAACATTCAGTACTTC.

V and J are TRBV7-3 and TRBJ2-7, with D possibly being TRBD1 (5 bases). The CDR3 covers 15 residues. Germline CDR1 and CDR2: SGHTA and FQGTGA. The germline V and J ends were trimmed by 2 bases and 0 bases, with 11 bases remaining between them. The CDR3 loop is CASSLQGGPSYEQYF. The DNA of the CDR3 is TGTGCCAGCAGCTTACAGGGCGGCCCCTCCTACGAGCAGTACTTC.

This clone was counted between two and nine times. The chain employs TRBV6-7 and TRBJ1-1; tentative D call: TRBD1 (6 bases). TRBV6-7 is reported as an ORF; its role is uncertain. CDR3 length equals 16 residues. V was pared by 8 bases and J by 4 bases, with 23 bases between. CDR3 sequence: CASVREPGDTSTEAFF. The CDR3, as DNA: TGTGCCAGCGTCAGGGAACCAGGGGATACGAGCACTGAAGCTTTCTTT.

V is TRBV30 and J is TRBJ1-5, with D tentatively TRBD1 (5 bases). Trimming removed 0 bases from V and 11 bases from J, with 14 bases in between. Germline loops: CDR1 GTSNPN, CDR2 SVGIG (reference sequence). The CDR3 covers 13 residues. The CDR3 DNA follows: TGTGCCTGGAGTGTAGGAGCCGGGGGGGCCCAGCATTTT. It encodes CAWSVGAGGAQHF.

This chain joins TRBV23-1 and TRBJ1-5; TRBD1 aligns across 8 bases. TRBV23-1 is an ORF for which the function is uncertain. J was trimmed by 0 bases and V by 4 bases; bases with no gene match: 8. The CDR3 runs 17 residues. CDR3 residues: CASSLSRGLYSNQPQHF. CDR3 sequence (DNA): TGCGCCAGCAGTCTGAGCAGGGGGCTCTATAGCAATCAGCCCCAGCATTTT.

CDR3 DNA sequence: TGTGCCAGCAGCTCACCGATCGTTAGTGCAGATACGCAGTATTTT. The encoded protein is CASSSPIVSADTQYF. The chain has TRBV5-8 and TRBJ2-3; D gene ambiguous. CDR3 size: 15 residues. Germline assignment: CDR1 SGHTS and CDR2 YDEGEE. V was pared by 3 bases and J by 4 bases, with 15 bases between.

This rearrangement joins TRBV7-9 to TRBJ2-1, with 10 positions matching TRBD2. CDR1 is SEHNR, CDR2 FQNEAQ, per germline (reference sequence). CDR3 length: 15 amino acids. J was trimmed by 4 bases and V by 5 bases; bases with no gene match: 5. CDR3 in amino acids: CASSHRLAGYNEQFF. Here the CDR3 DNA reads TGTGCCAGCAGCCATCGACTAGCGGGTTACAATGAGCAGTTCTTC.

The J gene is TRBJ1-4, the V gene TRBV2, with a possible D match to TRBD1 (5 bases). Germline CDR1 SNHLY, CDR2 FYNNEI. CDR3 size: 15 residues. Between the trimmed V and J ends, which lost 4 bases and 7 bases, there was a span of 16 bases. DNA for the CDR3: TGTGCCAGCAGTGGGAGCAGGGATGGCGGTGAAAAACTGTTTTTT. Translating it yields CASSGSRDGGEKLFF.

The rearrangement uses TRBV2 and TRBJ1-5; the D gene is possibly TRBD1 (5 bases). Per germline, CDR1 SNHLY and CDR2 FYNNEI. Trimming stripped 2 bases from V and 3 bases from J, with 11 bases between. The CDR3 loop spans 15 amino acids. In DNA, the CDR3 is TGTGCCAGCAGTGAACAGTCAGGGAACAATCAGCCCCAGCATTTT. Translation: CASSEQSGNNQPQHF. The whole variable domain, filled in from reference TRBV2 and TRBJ1-5, reads EPEVTQTPSHQVTQMGQEVILRCVPISNHLYFYWYRQILGQKVEFLVSFYNNEISEKSEIFDDQFSVERPDGSNFTLKIRSTKLEDSAMYFCASSEQSGNNQPQHFGDGTRLSIL.

The chain employs TRBV10-3 and TRBJ1-2, with D maybe TRBD1 (5 bases). This CDR3 contains 13 residues. CDR1 is ENHRY, CDR2 SYGVKD, per germline. Trimming shortened V by 6 bases and J by 1 base, and 9 bases separated the two germline ends. CDR3 sequence (DNA): TGTGCCATCAGCCAGGGATTTAACTATGGCTACACCTTC. It specifies CAISQGFNYGYTF.

CDR3 DNA sequence: TGTGCCACCCGGGGGGCCGGAAACACCATATATTTT. Translated, it gives CATRGAGNTIYF. The J gene is TRBJ1-3, the V gene TRBV15; tentatively, D is TRBD1 (6 bases). V was cut by 8 bases and J by 4 bases, with 9 bases left in between. This CDR3 region has 12 residues. Germline CDR1 reads LNHNV; CDR2 reads YYDKDF (reference sequence).

The chain uses TRBV6-5 and TRBJ1-3; D gene unclear. The CDR3 runs to 14 residues. CDR1 and CDR2 from the germline V gene are MNHEY and SVGAGI. The germline V and J ends were trimmed by 0 bases and 0 bases, with 3 bases remaining between them. Here the CDR3 reads CASSYSSSGNTIYF. Here the CDR3 DNA reads TGTGCCAGCAGTTACTCCAGCTCTGGAAACACCATATATTTT.

The chain uses TRBV5-1 and TRBJ2-2; 8 bases are a match to TRBD1. This CDR3 region has 15 residues. The junction had 5 bases not matched to a gene; V was cut back by 2 bases and J by 5 bases. Germline CDR1 reads SGHRS; CDR2 reads YFSETQ. CDR3 DNA: TGCGCCAGCAGCTTTCAGGGACAGGCAACCGGGGAGCTGTTTTTT. This sequence encodes CASSFQGQATGELFF.

The CDR3 protein is CASSQGYSYGYTF. In nucleotides, the CDR3 is TGTGCCAGCAGCCAAGGCTACAGCTATGGCTACACCTTC. J is TRBJ1-2 and V is TRBV14, with D hard to call. The CDR3 runs to 13 residues. V dropped 1 base and J dropped 4 bases, with 7 bases sitting between them. Germline V gene data show CDR1 as SGHDN and CDR2 as FVKESK.

The rearrangement links TRBV19 to TRBJ1-1; D is uncertain. With 4 bases removed from V and 1 base from J, the gap between germline ends came to 7 bases. The V gene's germline CDR1 is LNHDA and CDR2 SQIVND (reference sequence). The CDR3 has 13 amino acids. The CDR3 is CASSTTSNTEAFF. CDR3 DNA sequence: TGTGCCAGTAGTACCACTTCGAACACTGAAGCTTTCTTT.

The chain employs TRBV19 and TRBJ2-5; 7 positions match TRBD1. The tail of the sequence fits TRBJ2-7 better, so the J call may be wrong. In germline, CDR1 is LNHDA, CDR2 SQIVND (reference sequence). This CDR3 region has 14 residues. The CDR3 DNA is TGTGCCAGTAGTCCGGACAGGAGGCCCTACGAGCAGTACTTC. This codes for CASSPDRRPYEQYF.

The genes are TRBV29-1 and TRBJ1-2, with 8 nucleotides matching TRBD1. CDR3 length: 13 residues. Germline-derived CDR1 and CDR2 are SQVTM and ANQGSEA. J lost 5 bases, V lost 4 bases, and 6 bases had no gene match. The CDR3 coding sequence is TGCAGCGTTGGATCGCAGGGGGCTTATGGCTACACCTTC. The encoded protein is CSVGSQGAYGYTF.

This rearrangement joins TRBV9 to TRBJ1-3; maybe TRBD1 (6 bases). Trimming removed 4 bases from V and 0 bases from J, with 17 bases in between. The CDR3 consists of 17 residues. Germline CDR1 reads SGDLS; CDR2 reads YYNGEE. The CDR3 sequence: CASSSHNRGHSGNTIYF. CDR3 sequence (DNA): TGTGCCAGCAGCTCACATAACCGGGGACACTCTGGAAACACCATATATTTT.

The chain combines TRBV4-1 with TRBJ2-7; tentatively, D is TRBD1 (5 bases). The germline V gene has CDR1 MGHRA and CDR2 YSYEKL. Trimming left V 5 bases short and J 0 bases short, with 11 bases between. This CDR3 comprises 14 residues. CDR3 sequence (DNA): TGCGCCAGCAGCAGAGGACACAGCTCCTACGAGCAGTACTTC. Its translation: CASSRGHSSYEQYF.

The gene calls are TRBV11-2 and TRBJ2-1, with 14 bases matching TRBD2. After removal of 5 bases from V and 6 bases from J, the junction contained 9 bases not matched to a gene. The CDR3 spans 17 residues. Germline assignment: CDR1 SGHAT and CDR2 FQNNGV. DNA for the CDR3: TGTGCCAGCAGCAACAGACTAGCGGGGGGGCTGAGCAATGAGCAGTTCTTC. It encodes CASSNRLAGGLSNEQFF.

The chain employs TRBV9 and TRBJ2-5, with D unclear. This CDR3 contains 13 residues. Trimming removed 1 base from V and 4 bases from J, with 8 bases in between. Germline values: CDR1 SGDLS, CDR2 YYNGEE. CDR3 amino acids: CASSVSTIETQYF. The CDR3 nucleotides are TGTGCCAGCAGCGTATCTACCATAGAGACCCAGTACTTC.

The rearrangement links TRBV15 to TRBJ1-2; possible D gene TRBD1, 5 bases. Germline lookup yields CDR1 LNHNV and CDR2 YYDKDF (reference sequence). V was pared by 0 bases and J by 8 bases, with 13 bases between. The CDR3 spans 14 residues. The chain's CDR3 is CATSRDTTGEGYTF. CDR3 DNA: TGTGCCACCAGCAGAGATACCACGGGGGAAGGCTACACCTTC.

In its sample, this clone was seen once. This chain links TRBV28 with TRBJ2-5, with D hard to call. The DNA matches TRBJ2-7 better at its end, which makes the J call doubtful. The CDR3 has 11 residues. Germline V gene data show CDR1 as MDHEN and CDR2 as SYDVKM. Written as DNA, the CDR3 is TGTGCCAGCAGTCTCCTGCGCGAGCAGTACTTC. This translates into CASSLLREQYF.

A single count supports this clone. V gene TRBV4-2 combines with J gene TRBJ2-4; 8 positions match TRBD2. The CDR3 runs to 19 residues. Germline V gene lookup returns CDR1 LGHNA and CDR2 YNFKEQ. J gave up 0 bases and V 0 bases, and 10 bases lay outside the gene matches. The CDR3 protein is CASSQDPAGVPLAKNIQYF. As DNA, the CDR3 is TGTGCCAGCAGCCAAGACCCAGCGGGAGTGCCCCTAGCCAAAAACATTCAGTACTTC.

This clone was found once. The genes are TRBV7-2 and TRBJ1-2; TRBD1 matches at 8 bases. The V gene's germline CDR1 is SGHTA and CDR2 FQGNSA. CDR3 length: 12 amino acids. After removal of 6 bases from V and 5 bases from J, the junction contained 2 bases not matched to a gene. The CDR3 sequence is CASRRQGYGYTF. The DNA of the CDR3 is TGTGCCAGCAGACGACAGGGGTATGGCTACACCTTC. The full variable domain, completed using reference TRBV7-2 and TRBJ1-2, is GAGVSQSPSNKVTEKGKDVELRCDPISGHTALYWYRQSLGQGLEFLIYFQGNSAPDKSGLPSDRFSAERTGGSVSTLTIQRTQQEDSAVYLCASRRQGYGYTFGSGTRLTVV.

The chain has TRBV27 and TRBJ2-7; D is perhaps TRBD2 (5 bases). Germline V gene data show CDR1 as MNHEY and CDR2 as SMNVEV (reference sequence). V was shortened by 0 bases and J by 3 bases, with 12 bases between the two germline ends. CDR3 length: 15 residues. CDR3 sequence (DNA): TGTGCCAGCAGTTTATCGGCTAGCCCGATCTACGAGCAGTACTTC. The encoded protein is CASSLSASPIYEQYF.

The chain links TRBV14 to TRBJ2-3, with a tentative D call TRBD1 (5 bases). CDR1 is SGHDN and CDR2 is FVKESK in the germline V gene. The V gene lost 1 base and the J gene lost 6 bases, with 11 bases spanning the gap. The CDR3 runs 14 residues. CDR3 DNA sequence: TGTGCCAGCAGCCAAGGGGGCAGCGCCGATACGCAGTATTTT. This codes for CASSQGGSADTQYF.

The rearrangement uses TRBV5-1 and TRBJ2-7; 7 nucleotides agree with TRBD2. CDR1 and CDR2 from the germline V gene are SGHRS and YFSETQ. This CDR3 has 13 residues. V was clipped by 6 bases and J by 2 bases; unmatched bases: 5. CDR3 sequence (DNA): TGCGCCAGCACCGGGGGGTTAACCTACGAGCAGTACTTC. Translating gives CASTGGLTYEQYF.

V and J are TRBV2 and TRBJ2-7, with 8 bases that match TRBD1. The ends lost 4 bases at V and 4 bases at J; junction bases unmatched: 6. The CDR3 totals 14 residues. Germline loops: CDR1 SNHLY, CDR2 FYNNEI. CDR3 nucleotides: TGTGCCAGCAGTGTCCGGACAGGGTTTTACGAGCAGTACTTC. Its protein product is CASSVRTGFYEQYF.